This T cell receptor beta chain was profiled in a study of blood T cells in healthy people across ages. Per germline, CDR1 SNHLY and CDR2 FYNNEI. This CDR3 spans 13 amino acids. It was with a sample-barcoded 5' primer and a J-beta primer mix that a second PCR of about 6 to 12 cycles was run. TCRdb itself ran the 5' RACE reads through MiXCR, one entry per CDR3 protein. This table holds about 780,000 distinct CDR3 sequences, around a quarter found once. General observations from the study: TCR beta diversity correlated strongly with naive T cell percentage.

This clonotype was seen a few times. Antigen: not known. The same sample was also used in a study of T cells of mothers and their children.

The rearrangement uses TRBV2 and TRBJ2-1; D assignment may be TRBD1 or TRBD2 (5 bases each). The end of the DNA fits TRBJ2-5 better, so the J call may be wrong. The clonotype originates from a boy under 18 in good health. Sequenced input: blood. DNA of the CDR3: TGTGCCAGTGCCGGGTCCTGGGGGGAGACCCAGTACTTC. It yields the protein CASAGSWGETQYF.